This T cell receptor (beta chain) originates from a study of beta chain features in type 1 diabetes. Study-wide results and caveats: Moderate yet significant TCRB CDR3 shortening was seen in Type 1 diabetes patients in all four CD4+ subsets.

The whole isolated RNA underwent reverse transcription, so sequencing captured expressed TCRB transcripts. The protocol was immunoSEQ multiplex PCR, while the TCRdb copy is restricted to in-frame clones and leaves out a portion. In the table there are approximately 600,000 clones, 9.5% to 15% of which are singletons. This clone was seen a handful of times. What it recognizes is unknown. The sequence derives from a man in his thirties or forties with type 1 diabetes. The sample consisted of naive CD4+ T cells from blood.

Here the CDR3 reads CASSVGFTSGANVLTF. Here the CDR3 DNA reads TGTGCCAGCAGCGTAGGTTTCACGTCTGGGGCCAACGTCCTGACTTTC. The J gene is TRBJ2-6, the V gene TRBV9; the D is unclear. The CDR3 totals 16 residues. The V end was cut by 0 bases, the J end by 1 base, with 8 bases between. Germline V gene sequence: CDR1 SGDLS, CDR2 YYNGEE. Full variable domain (missing parts from reference TRBV9 and TRBJ2-6): DSGVTQTPKHLITATGQRVTLRCSPRSGDLSVYWYQQSLDQGLQFLIQYYNGEERAKGNILERFSAQQFPDLHSELNLSSLELGDSALYFCASSVGFTSGANVLTFGAGSRLTVL.